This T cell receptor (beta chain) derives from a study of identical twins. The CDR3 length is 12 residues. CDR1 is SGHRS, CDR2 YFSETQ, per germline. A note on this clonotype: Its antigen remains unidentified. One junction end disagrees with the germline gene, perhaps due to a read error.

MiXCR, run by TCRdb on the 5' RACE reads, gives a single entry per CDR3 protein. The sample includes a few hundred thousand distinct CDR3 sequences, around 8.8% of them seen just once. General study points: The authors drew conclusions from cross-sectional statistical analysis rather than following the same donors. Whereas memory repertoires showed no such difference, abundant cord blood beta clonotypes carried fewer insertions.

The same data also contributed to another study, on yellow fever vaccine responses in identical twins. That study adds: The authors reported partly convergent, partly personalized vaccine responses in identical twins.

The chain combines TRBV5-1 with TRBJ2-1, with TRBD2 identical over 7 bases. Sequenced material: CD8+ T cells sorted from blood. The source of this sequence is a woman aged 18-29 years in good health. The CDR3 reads CASSPSGGGDRF. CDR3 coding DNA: TGCGCCAGCTCCCCCTCTGGGGGGGGAGACCGATTC.